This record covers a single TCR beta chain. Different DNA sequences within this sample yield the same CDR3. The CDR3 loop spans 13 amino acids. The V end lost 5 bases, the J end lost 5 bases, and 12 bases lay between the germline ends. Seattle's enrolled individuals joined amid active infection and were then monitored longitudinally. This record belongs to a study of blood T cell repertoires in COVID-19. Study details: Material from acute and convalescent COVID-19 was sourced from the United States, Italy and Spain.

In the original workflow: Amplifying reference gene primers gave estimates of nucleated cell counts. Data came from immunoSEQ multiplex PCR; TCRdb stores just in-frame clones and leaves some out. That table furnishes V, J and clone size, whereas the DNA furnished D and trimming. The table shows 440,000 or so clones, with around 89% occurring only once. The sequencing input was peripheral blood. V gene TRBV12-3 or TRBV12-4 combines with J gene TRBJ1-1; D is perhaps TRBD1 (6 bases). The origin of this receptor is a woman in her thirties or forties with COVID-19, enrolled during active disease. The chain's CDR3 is CASSLTGWTEAFF. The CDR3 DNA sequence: TGTGCCAGCAGTCTAACAGGGTGGACTGAAGCTTTCTTT.